A single sample gave rise to the 17 T cell receptor beta chains below, sequenced in a study of cytomegalovirus exposure and HLA in healthy donors. The PCR made use of 60 Vbeta and 13 Jbeta primers. Sequencing was performed with immunoSEQ multiplex PCR; in TCRdb, only in-frame clones are kept and a portion is missing. This table holds roughly 120,000 clones, roughly 15% found once. Source material: PBMCs. The receptor set was obtained from a young woman in good health and CMV-seronegative.

The chain links TRBV29-1 to TRBJ2-3; 8 bases fit TRBD2. The germline gives CDR1 SQVTM, CDR2 ANQGSEA. With 0 bases clipped from V and 5 bases from J, the junction kept 10 bases outside the gene matches. The CDR3 length is 16 residues. CDR3 sequence (DNA): TGCAGCGTTGAAGACTGGGGACTAGAAGGGGGAGATACGCAGTATTTT. It yields the protein CSVEDWGLEGGDTQYF.

V gene TRBV30 combines with J gene TRBJ1-1; unclear D gene. This CDR3 region has 14 residues. CDR1 GTSNPN and CDR2 SVGIG come from the germline V gene (reference sequence). With 3 bases removed from V and 1 base from J, the gap between germline ends came to 12 bases. CDR3: CAWRGWGGNTEAFF. The DNA of the CDR3 is TGTGCCTGGAGGGGCTGGGGAGGGAACACTGAAGCTTTCTTT.

The chain recombines TRBV5-4 with TRBJ1-2, with 8 bases lining up with TRBD1. The J segment lost 0 bases and the V segment lost 3 bases, leaving 10 bases of the junction unmatched. Germline-derived CDR1 and CDR2 are SGHNT and YYREEE (reference sequence). This CDR3 region has 17 residues. The CDR3 nucleotides are TGTGCCAGCAGCTCCGGACAGGGATTAGCCTCTAACTATGGCTACACCTTC. Protein: CASSSGQGLASNYGYTF.

The chain joins TRBV28 to TRBJ2-3; 11 bases are a match to TRBD2. The CDR3 totals 14 residues. Germline V gives CDR1 MDHEN, CDR2 SYDVKM. The junction had 4 bases not matched to a gene; V was cut back by 7 bases and J by 4 bases. CDR3 amino acids: CASKASGGSDTQYF. CDR3 bases: TGTGCCAGCAAGGCTAGCGGGGGGTCAGATACGCAGTATTTT.

The table lists this clone with a count of one. V and J are TRBV28 and TRBJ2-1, with 8 bases matching TRBD2. V was pared by 5 bases and J by 10 bases, with 16 bases of the junction left unmatched. This CDR3 contains 16 residues. The V gene's germline CDR1 is MDHEN and CDR2 SYDVKM. DNA for the CDR3: TGTGCCAGCAGTCCCCATGGCTTCGGGAGGGTGGAGGAGCAGTTCTTC. It codes for CASSPHGFGRVEEQFF. The full variable domain, its missing parts supplied by reference TRBV28 and TRBJ2-1, is DVKVTQSSRYLVKRTGEKVFLECVQDMDHENMFWYRQDPGLGLRLIYFSYDVKMKEKGDIPEGYSVSREKKERFSLILESASTNQTSMYLCASSPHGFGRVEEQFFGPGTRLTVL.

This chain links TRBV15 with TRBJ1-5, with D tentatively TRBD1 (6 bases). Germline CDR1 is LNHNV and CDR2 is YYDKDF (reference sequence). The germline V and J ends were trimmed by 3 bases and 4 bases, with 13 bases remaining between them. The CDR3 is made up of 15 amino acids. The CDR3, as DNA: TGTGCCACCAGCAGGAGTGCAGGGGAAAATCAGCCCCAGCATTTT. Its translation is CATSRSAGENQPQHF.

The CDR3 region is CARSPKLPGGGTGNTIYF. CDR3 bases: TGTGCCAGAAGCCCAAAGCTGCCGGGGGGGGGTACGGGAAACACCATATATTTT. The gene calls are TRBV5-3 and TRBJ1-3, with D possibly being TRBD1 (5 bases). TRBV5-3 is given ORF status, its function remaining uncertain. This CDR3 contains 18 residues. V was shortened by 4 bases and J by 4 bases, with 24 bases between the two germline ends.

This clone showed up just a few times. J is TRBJ2-1 and V is TRBV18, with D possibly being TRBD2 (6 bases). Between the trimmed V and J ends, which lost 3 bases and 7 bases, there was a span of 13 bases. Germline V gene lookup returns CDR1 KGHSH and CDR2 LQKENI. The CDR3 loop spans 14 amino acids. The CDR3 sequence: CASSPSPGSNEQFF. CDR3 in DNA: TGTGCCAGCTCACCCTCCCCCGGGAGTAATGAGCAGTTCTTC.

Concerning this clone itself: Given the absence of the conserved phenylalanine or tryptophan at the CDR3 end, a read error is likely. The chain carries TRBV27 and TRBJ1-1, with D possibly TRBD1 on 5 matching bases. Germline values: CDR1 MNHEY, CDR2 SMNVEV (reference sequence). With 6 bases removed from V and 3 bases from J, the gap between germline ends came to 11 bases. This CDR3 is 13 amino acids long. This CDR3 reads CASRYRRYTEAFL. The CDR3 bases are TGTGCCAGCAGGTACAGGCGGTACACTGAAGCTTTCCTT.

This clone was seen a few times. The chain links TRBV5-1 to TRBJ1-1; no definite D call. CDR1 SGHRS and CDR2 YFSETQ come from the germline V gene. V was pared by 5 bases and J by 0 bases, with 17 bases between. CDR3 length: 16 residues. The CDR3 nucleotides read TGCGCCAGCAGAGAAGGCAGGACTGCCATGAACACTGAAGCTTTCTTT. Protein sequence: CASREGRTAMNTEAFF.

The V call is TRBV11-2, the J call TRBJ1-2; TRBD1 matches 10 bases. This CDR3 has 11 residues. The V gene end was trimmed by 5 bases and the J gene end by 11 bases; junction bases not matched to a gene: 2. The V gene's germline CDR1 is SGHAT and CDR2 FQNNGV. The CDR3 protein is CASSTGQGYTF. The CDR3 DNA sequence: TGTGCCAGCAGCACGGGACAGGGGTACACCTTC.

This clone was seen only a few times. The CDR3 DNA reads TGTGCCAGCAGTCCTAAGTGGACATTGTATCACACTGAAGCTTTCTTT. Its protein product is CASSPKWTLYHTEAFF. The V and J genes are TRBV28 and TRBJ1-1, with D possibly being TRBD1 (5 bases). V gave up 5 bases and J gave up 3 bases, with 19 bases separating them. The CDR3 runs 16 residues. Germline V gives CDR1 MDHEN, CDR2 SYDVKM.

The genes are TRBV9 and TRBJ2-5, with 11 positions matching TRBD2. Losses at the gene ends were 4 bases for V and 5 bases for J; bases not matched to a gene: 16. The CDR3 covers 18 residues. Germline V CDR1 and CDR2: SGDLS, YYNGEE. CDR3 sequence reads: CASSRQQRTSGFGETQYF. CDR3 bases: TGTGCCAGCAGCCGACAGCAAAGGACTAGCGGGTTCGGGGAGACCCAGTACTTC. Looking up the rest from reference TRBV9 and TRBJ2-5 gives the full variable domain: DSGVTQTPKHLITATGQRVTLRCSPRSGDLSVYWYQQSLDQGLQFLIQYYNGEERAKGNILERFSAQQFPDLHSELNLSSLELGDSALYFCASSRQQRTSGFGETQYFGPGTRLLVL.

The chain combines TRBV5-4 with TRBJ1-1; weak D call: TRBD1 (6 bases). The V end was cut by 4 bases, the J end by 0 bases, with 16 bases between. The CDR3 runs to 16 residues. Germline-derived CDR1 and CDR2 are SGHNT and YYREEE (reference sequence). DNA of the CDR3: TGTGCCAGCAGCCGAGGGTCAGGGGTGGTGAACACTGAAGCTTTCTTT. Its protein product is CASSRGSGVVNTEAFF.

The chain is built from TRBV4-1 and TRBJ2-5; 8 nucleotides match TRBD2. Per the germline V gene, CDR1 is MGHRA and CDR2 is YSYEKL. The CDR3 covers 16 residues. The J segment lost 5 bases and the V segment lost 0 bases, leaving 8 bases of the junction unmatched. The CDR3 loop reads CASSQEGVAGPETQYF. The CDR3 DNA sequence: TGCGCCAGCAGCCAAGAGGGGGTAGCGGGACCGGAGACCCAGTACTTC.

This chain links TRBV6-4 with TRBJ2-1; 8 nucleotides match TRBD1. The CDR3 is 15 residues long. Germline V gives CDR1 MRHNA, CDR2 SNTAGT. The J segment lost 3 bases and the V segment lost 5 bases, leaving 6 bases of the junction unmatched. The CDR3, as DNA: TGTGCCAGCAGTCAGACAGGGGACGGCTACAATGAGCAGTTCTTC. This codes for CASSQTGDGYNEQFF.

The V gene is TRBV19, the J gene TRBJ2-7; 12 nucleotides agree with TRBD1. Germline CDR1 LNHDA, CDR2 SQIVND (reference sequence). Trimming removed 7 bases from V and 6 bases from J; junction bases left unmatched: 7. The length of the CDR3 is 14 residues. CDR3 region: CASNSGTGGREQYF. In nucleotides, the CDR3 is TGTGCCAGTAATTCCGGGACAGGGGGCCGCGAGCAGTACTTC.